This paragraph reports one TCR beta chain. Its specificity is not known. This CDR3 is built from 14 residues. The V gene lost 0 bases and the J gene lost 4 bases, with 11 bases spanning the gap. Germline CDR1 reads SGHKS; CDR2 reads YYEKEE (reference sequence). The data were taken from a study of cytomegalovirus exposure and HLA in healthy donors. The overall study: Early released data had roughly 81 million unique TCRs, all coming from HLA-typed donors. Study outcomes and limitations: One variant, a missense change in DCLRE1C, was linked in a later analysis to TCR beta V- and J-gene trimming. The authors later found TCR association rates varying by HLA locus, with DRB1 most and HLA-C fewest.

A multiplex PCR was run with 60 Vbeta primers and 13 Jbeta primers. Generated by immunoSEQ multiplex PCR, the TCRdb table keeps only in-frame clones and is missing some. The data hold approximately 150,000 clones, with about 80% observed a single time. Sequences were obtained from PBMCs. This chain uses TRBV5-5 with TRBJ2-7; weak D call: TRBD1 (5 bases). The receptor was isolated from a woman in her fifties or sixties in good health and CMV-seronegative. CDR3 protein: CASSLVRTTYEQYF. DNA for the CDR3: TGTGCCAGCAGCTTGGTTAGGACAACTTACGAGCAGTACTTC.